This T cell receptor (beta chain) originates from a study of blood T cells in healthy people across ages. Study context: About one barcoded beta molecule was captured per two T cells (by template switching).

With a J-beta primer mix and a sample-barcoded 5' primer, a second PCR ran 7 to 11 cycles. Researchers report that each sample yielded at least 2.5 million CDR3-containing paired-end reads. TCRdb re-derived calls from the 5' RACE reads in MiXCR, one entry per CDR3 protein. This table holds 790,000 or so distinct CDR3 sequences, roughly 46% found once. Comments on this clonotype: What it binds is unknown.

The CDR3 has 15 residues. The V segment lost 5 bases and the J segment 8 bases; nucleotides outside the gene matches: 9. Germline CDR1 reads MNHEY; CDR2 reads SVGEGT. Study conclusions and caveats: Measured against age, TCR beta diversity per million T cells decreased in a roughly linear manner.

Sequencing was performed on blood. The sequence was collected from a man older than 75 in good health. The V and J genes are TRBV6-2 or TRBV6-3 and TRBJ2-1; TRBD2 matches 10 bases. Here the CDR3 DNA reads TGTGCCAGCAGTACGCCTAGCGGGAGTCTCCATGAGCAGTTCTTC. Encoded protein: CASSTPSGSLHEQFF.